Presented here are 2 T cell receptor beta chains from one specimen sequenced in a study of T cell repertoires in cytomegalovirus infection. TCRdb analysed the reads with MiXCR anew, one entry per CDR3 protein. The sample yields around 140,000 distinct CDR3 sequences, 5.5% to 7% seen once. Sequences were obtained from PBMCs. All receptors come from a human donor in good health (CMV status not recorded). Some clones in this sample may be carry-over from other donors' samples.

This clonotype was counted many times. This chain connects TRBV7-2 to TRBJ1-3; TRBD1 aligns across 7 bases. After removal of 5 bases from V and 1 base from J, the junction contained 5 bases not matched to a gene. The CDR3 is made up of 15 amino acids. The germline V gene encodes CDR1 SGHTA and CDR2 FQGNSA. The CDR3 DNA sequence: TGTGCCAGCAGCCCAACGGGACAGTCTGGAAACACCATATATTTT. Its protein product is CASSPTGQSGNTIYF.

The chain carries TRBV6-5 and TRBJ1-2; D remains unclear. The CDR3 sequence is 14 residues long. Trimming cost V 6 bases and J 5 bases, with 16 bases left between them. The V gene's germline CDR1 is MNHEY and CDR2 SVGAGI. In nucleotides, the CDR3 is TGTGCCAGCAGCCCCGCTGTGGGTTATTATGGCTACACCTTC. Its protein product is CASSPAVGYYGYTF.